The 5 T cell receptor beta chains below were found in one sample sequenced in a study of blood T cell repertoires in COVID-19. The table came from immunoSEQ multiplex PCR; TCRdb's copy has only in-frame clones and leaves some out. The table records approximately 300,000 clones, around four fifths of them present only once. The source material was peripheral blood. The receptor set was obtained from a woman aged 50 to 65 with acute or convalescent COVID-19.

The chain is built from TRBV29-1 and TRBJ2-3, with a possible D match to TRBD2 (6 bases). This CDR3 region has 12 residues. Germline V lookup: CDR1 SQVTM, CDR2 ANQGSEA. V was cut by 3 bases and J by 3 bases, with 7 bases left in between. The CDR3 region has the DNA TGCAGCGTTGAGGAGGGGACAGATACGCAGTATTTT. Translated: CSVEEGTDTQYF.

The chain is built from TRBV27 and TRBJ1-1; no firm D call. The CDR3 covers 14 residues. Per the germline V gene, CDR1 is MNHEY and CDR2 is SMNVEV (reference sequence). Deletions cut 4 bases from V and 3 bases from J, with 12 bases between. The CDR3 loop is CASSSFMRYTEAFF. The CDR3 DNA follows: TGTGCCAGCAGTTCCTTTATGCGCTACACTGAAGCTTTCTTT.

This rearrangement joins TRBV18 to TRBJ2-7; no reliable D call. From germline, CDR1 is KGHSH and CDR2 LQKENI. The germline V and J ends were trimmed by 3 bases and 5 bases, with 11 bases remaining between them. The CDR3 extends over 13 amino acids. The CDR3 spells CASSPPPKHEQYF. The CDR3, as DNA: TGTGCCAGCTCACCCCCCCCAAAGCACGAGCAGTACTTC.

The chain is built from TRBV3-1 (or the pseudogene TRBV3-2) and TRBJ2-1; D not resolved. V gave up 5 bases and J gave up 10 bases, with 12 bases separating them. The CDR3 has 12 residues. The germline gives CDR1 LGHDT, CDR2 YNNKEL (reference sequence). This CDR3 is CASSGLAREQFF. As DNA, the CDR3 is TGTGCCAGCAGCGGGTTAGCCAGAGAGCAGTTCTTC.

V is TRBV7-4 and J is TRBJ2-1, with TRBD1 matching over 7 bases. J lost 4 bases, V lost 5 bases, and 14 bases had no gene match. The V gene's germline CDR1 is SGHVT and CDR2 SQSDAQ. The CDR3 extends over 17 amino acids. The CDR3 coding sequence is TGTGCCAGCAGCCCCCCCCAGGTAGAGGACAGGTACAATGAGCAGTTCTTC. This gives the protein CASSPPQVEDRYNEQFF.